Below, 13 T cell receptor beta chains from the same sample are listed, as sequenced in a study of identical twins. TCRdb used MiXCR to reprocess the 5' RACE reads, holding one entry per CDR3 protein. The table has more than 600,000 distinct CDR3 sequences, 15% to 20% seen once; the top ten hold 13%. This sample also belongs to another study, concerning T cells expressing NK-cell markers.

Material: PBMCs. Receptors were obtained from a woman between 18 and 29 years old in good health.

This clonotype has more than one count but fewer than ten. Here the CDR3 DNA reads TGTGCCACTTCACTTGGGGCGGGATCCTACGAGCAGTACTTC. It specifies CATSLGAGSYEQYF. The chain uses TRBV15 and TRBJ2-7; D might be TRBD2 (6 bases). CDR1 and CDR2 (germline): LNHNV, YYDKDF (reference sequence). The CDR3 covers 14 residues. The V gene lost 9 bases and the J gene lost 1 base, with 16 bases spanning the gap.

This clonotype was counted between two and nine times. The chain carries TRBV3-1 and TRBJ2-6; 7 nucleotides line up with TRBD1. This CDR3 region has 22 residues. Unmatched junction bases numbered 21, after V lost 4 bases and J lost 0 bases. Germline V lookup: CDR1 LGHDT, CDR2 YNNKEL (reference sequence). Here the CDR3 DNA reads TGTGCCAGCAGCCCGCACTTATTGGGACAGACCGGTGGGGCCTCTGGGGCCAACGTCCTGACTTTC. Translation gives CASSPHLLGQTGGASGANVLTF.

This clonotype has a handful of counts. This chain links TRBV5-1 with TRBJ2-2; 8 nucleotides line up with TRBD2. V was clipped by 4 bases and J by 4 bases; unmatched bases: 6. Germline V lookup: CDR1 SGHRS, CDR2 YFSETQ. The CDR3 has 15 amino acids. CDR3 protein: CASSPGLVGTGELFF. The CDR3 coding sequence is TGCGCCAGCAGCCCGGGACTAGTAGGCACCGGGGAGCTGTTTTTT.

This clonotype was seen repeatedly, ten times or more. V gene TRBV5-1 combines with J gene TRBJ2-1, with D tentatively TRBD1 (5 bases). The CDR3 runs 15 residues. CDR1 and CDR2 (germline): SGHRS, YFSETQ. Trimming removed 4 bases from V and 9 bases from J, with 20 bases in between. The CDR3 bases are TGCGCCAGCAGCCCCACCAGGGCCGCCGGTGGTGAGCAGTTCTTC. The encoded protein is CASSPTRAAGGEQFF.

In its sample, this clonotype was seen a few times. This sequence joins TRBV6-1 and TRBJ2-2; 9 nucleotides match TRBD2. The CDR3 runs to 14 residues. CDR1 MNHNS and CDR2 SASEGT come from the germline V gene. V was clipped by 8 bases and J by 11 bases; unmatched bases: 12. Here the CDR3 DNA reads TGTGCCAGCGTGCTCGGGCGGGAGGGCAGAGAGCTGTTTTTT. Translation: CASVLGREGRELFF.

This clonotype was seen only a few times. The V call is TRBV12-3 or TRBV12-4, the J call TRBJ1-1; tentatively, D is TRBD1 (5 bases). V was clipped by 6 bases and J by 3 bases, with 14 bases between them. The CDR3 length is 14 residues. The CDR3: CASRAGTGDTEAFF. CDR3 sequence (DNA): TGTGCCAGCAGGGCAGGGACGGGGGACACTGAAGCTTTCTTT.

The V call is TRBV20-1, the J call TRBJ2-5; D is unclear. The CDR3 loop spans 14 amino acids. Germline loops: CDR1 DFQATT, CDR2 SNEGSKA (reference sequence). Trimming removed 2 bases from V and 0 bases from J, with 10 bases in between. CDR3 sequence: CSARRSQNQETQYF. The CDR3 coding sequence is TGCAGTGCTAGACGGTCCCAGAACCAAGAGACCCAGTACTTC.

This chain connects TRBV9 to TRBJ2-5; D could derive from TRBD1 or TRBD2 (5 bases each). V was trimmed by 7 bases and J by 1 base, leaving 20 bases between them. From germline, CDR1 is SGDLS and CDR2 YYNGEE. The CDR3 covers 16 residues. The CDR3 coding sequence is TGTGCCAGCGGAGTCACTGGATGGGACGGCCAAGAGACCCAGTACTTC. This translates into CASGVTGWDGQETQYF.

This rearrangement joins TRBV20-1 to TRBJ1-1; D is uncertain. Per the germline V gene, CDR1 is DFQATT and CDR2 is SNEGSKA (reference sequence). The V end lost 7 bases, the J end lost 5 bases, and 11 bases lay between the germline ends. This CDR3 has 11 residues. This CDR3 is CSGERGTEAFF. CDR3 DNA sequence: TGCAGTGGGGAGAGAGGGACTGAAGCTTTCTTT.

The chain joins TRBV7-6 to TRBJ1-1, with 8 bases that match TRBD1. V lost 5 bases and J lost 8; bases outside the gene matches: 4. This CDR3 is 12 amino acids long. Per germline, CDR1 SGHVS and CDR2 FNYEAQ. Here the CDR3 reads CASSAGQGEAFF. The DNA of the CDR3 is TGTGCCAGCAGCGCAGGACAGGGAGAAGCTTTCTTT.

This clonotype is a singleton in its sample. The CDR3 region is CASRSPGSTDTQYF. CDR3 bases: TGTGCCAGCAGGTCCCCCGGTAGCACAGATACGCAGTATTTT. The chain combines TRBV28 with TRBJ2-3; no definite D call. The germline V gene encodes CDR1 MDHEN and CDR2 SYDVKM. V was shortened by 6 bases and J by 0 bases, with 10 bases between the two germline ends. The CDR3 runs to 14 residues.

This clonotype turned up a few times. The chain joins TRBV10-3 to TRBJ2-7, with TRBD2 matching 7 bases. Germline CDR1 ENHRY, CDR2 SYGVKD. J was trimmed by 7 bases and V by 6 bases; bases with no gene match: 15. CDR3 length: 15 amino acids. The DNA for the CDR3 is TGTGCCATCAGGGAACCTGCTAGCGGATCGGGGGAGCAGTACTTC. This translates into CAIREPASGSGEQYF.

The V call is TRBV12-3 or TRBV12-4, the J call TRBJ2-5; no firm D call. V was trimmed by 7 bases and J by 2 bases, leaving 11 bases between them. The CDR3 consists of 13 residues. In nucleotides, the CDR3 is TGTGCCAGCACTCCGACTTCGCAAGAGACCCAGTACTTC. Its protein is CASTPTSQETQYF.